This section outlines one T cell receptor beta chain sequence together with its context. The data are from a study of blood T cell repertoires in COVID-19. Study summary: COVID-19 samples from acute and convalescent phases originated in the United States, Italy and Spain. PBMCs, B-cell-depleted T cells, or T cells were the source of the cDNA or gDNA that made up the material.

Per the original data handling: Estimates of nucleated cell counts were drawn from the amplification of reference gene primers. Using immunoSEQ multiplex PCR, the repertoire was profiled, and TCRdb retains in-frame clones only, with some absent. Clone size and the V and J calls come from that table; the DNA yielded D and trimming. The sample carries under 130,000 clones, 81% recorded once. Germline values: CDR1 SGHRS, CDR2 YFSETQ. Trimming cost V 0 bases and J 7 bases, with 10 bases left between them. This CDR3 has 14 amino acids. The TCR sequence derives from an elderly man with acute or convalescent COVID-19. The rearrangement joins TRBV5-1 to TRBJ2-2; D perhaps matches TRBD2 (5 bases). The sequenced sample was peripheral blood. The CDR3 DNA sequence: TGCGCCAGCAGCTTGGGGACTCCAGGCGGGGAGCTGTTTTTT. Encoded protein: CASSLGTPGGELFF.